This paragraph reports one T cell receptor (beta chain). Authors' methods: From reference gene primer amplification, estimates of nucleated cell counts were derived. The protocol was immunoSEQ multiplex PCR, while the TCRdb copy is restricted to in-frame clones and leaves out a portion. D and trimming come from the DNA, and the V and J calls and clone size come from that table. The sample has about 120,000 clones, more than 75% seen once; the top ten hold 25% to 30%. Trimming took off 8 bases at V and 0 bases at J, with 10 bases between the two ends. This CDR3 has 14 amino acids. CDR1 and CDR2 (germline): LNHNV, YYDKDF (reference sequence). The sample is drawn from a study of blood T cell repertoires in COVID-19. Overall study context: COVID-19 samples, acute and convalescent, were from the United States, Italy and Spain. Sample material is recorded as cDNA or gDNA derived from T cells, B-cell-depleted T cells, or PBMCs.

The sequence derives from a woman in her 70s with acute or convalescent COVID-19. The V gene is TRBV15, the J gene TRBJ1-4; D not resolved. Sample: peripheral blood. The CDR3, as DNA: TGTGCCACCTCTCCGGGATCAACTAATGAAAAACTGTTTTTT. Amino acids: CATSPGSTNEKLFF. Supplemented by reference TRBV15 and TRBJ1-4, the full variable domain reads DAMVIQNPRYQVTQFGKPVTLSCSQTLNHNVMYWYQQKSSQAPKLLFHYYDKDFNNEADTPDNFQSRRPNTSFCFLDIRSPGLGDTAMYLCATSPGSTNEKLFFGSGTQLSVL.